The TCR beta chain described here comes from a study of T cell responses to AZD1222 COVID-19 vaccine. Clones were read by immunoSEQ multiplex PCR, and TCRdb kept only the in-frame ones, dropping some. Of roughly 100,000 clones in the sample, 80% to 90% were seen once. Germline V gene data show CDR1 as GTSNPN and CDR2 as SVGIG (reference sequence). CDR3 length: 16 amino acids. The germline V and J ends were trimmed by 5 bases and 0 bases, with 17 bases remaining between them. The receptor's source is an adult in good health. The rearrangement uses TRBV30 and TRBJ2-1; D is unresolved. The source was peripheral blood, collected on day 0 of AZD1222 vaccination. DNA for the CDR3: TGTGCCTGGGGTAGGGCATTCCCGAGCTCCTACAATGAGCAGTTCTTC. This codes for CAWGRAFPSSYNEQFF.